Below, one T cell receptor beta chain is given with its context. The sample belongs to a study of blood T cell repertoires in COVID-19. Study as a whole: PBMCs, B-cell-depleted T cells, or T cells were the source of the cDNA or gDNA that made up the material.

Assay used: immunoSEQ multiplex PCR; TCRdb lists only in-frame clones, some missing. Of 180,000 or so clones listed, over 75% were seen once; the top ten hold roughly 9.6%. Looked up from germline, CDR1 is LNHDA and CDR2 is SQIVND (reference sequence). V gave up 5 bases and J gave up 5 bases; unmatched junction bases: 12. The CDR3 sequence is 18 residues long. This sequence joins TRBV19 and TRBJ2-3, with 14 bases identical to TRBD2. The receptor was derived from a man in his forties or fifties who had recovered from COVID-19. The sequenced sample was PBMCs or T cells enriched from blood (not recorded which). Written as DNA, the CDR3 is TGTGCCAGTAGTCCTCAAAGACTAGCGGGAGGGCCAAAAGATACGCAGTATTTT. Translating gives CASSPQRLAGGPKDTQYF.